The sequence of this T cell receptor beta chain was determined in a study of vaccination and CD4 T cells after COVID-19. Study context: Each post-COVID sample was drawn after diagnosis, and the median interval was approximately 100 days (range 35 to 161). Cultures designated as controls were supplied with a CEFX pool, an HIV-1 Nef pool, or no peptide.

Oncomine TCR Beta short-read sequencing was applied to DNA from cultured CD4+ T cells. Genomic DNA extraction was carried out from cultured CD4+ T cells. TCRdb called the PCR reads again in MiXCR, with one record for every CDR3 protein. The repertoire includes roughly 11,000 distinct CDR3 sequences, 30% to 45% of them detected once, and 16% sits in the top ten. Germline CDR1 SGHKS, CDR2 YYEKEE (reference sequence). V lost 7 bases, J lost 1 base, and 7 bases lay in between. The CDR3 has 12 residues. Treatment specified: approximately 9-day PBMC culture with coronavirus spike peptide pools or control peptides (ViraFEST assay). From the unexposed donor, CD4+ T cells were collected ahead of the COVID-19 pandemic (2011-2018). In the ViraFEST assay, peptide-pool expansion preceded TCR sequencing of expanded clonotypes. On this clonotype itself: The antigen is undetermined.

The sample was CD4+ T cells from blood, cultured in vitro. The chain couples TRBV5-5 to TRBJ2-3; D possibly corresponds to TRBD1 (5 bases). The receptor comes from a human donor in good health. The CDR3 bases are TGTGCCAGCGACAGCCGCACAGATACGCAGTATTTT. It yields the protein CASDSRTDTQYF.